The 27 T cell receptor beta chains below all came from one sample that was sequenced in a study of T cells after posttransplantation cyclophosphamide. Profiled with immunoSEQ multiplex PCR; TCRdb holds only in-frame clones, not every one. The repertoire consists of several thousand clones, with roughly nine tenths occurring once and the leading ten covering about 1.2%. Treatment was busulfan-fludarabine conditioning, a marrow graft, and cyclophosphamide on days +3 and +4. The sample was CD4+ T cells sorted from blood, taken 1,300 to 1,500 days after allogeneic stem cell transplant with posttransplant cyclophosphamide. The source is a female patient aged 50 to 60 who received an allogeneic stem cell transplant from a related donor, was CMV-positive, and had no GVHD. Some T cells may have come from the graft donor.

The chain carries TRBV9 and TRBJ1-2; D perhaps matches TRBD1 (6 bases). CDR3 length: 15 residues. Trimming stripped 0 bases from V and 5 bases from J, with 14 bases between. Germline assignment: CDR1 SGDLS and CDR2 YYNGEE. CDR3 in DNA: TGTGCCAGCAGCGTAGCTGACAGGACCTATTATGGCTACACCTTC. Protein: CASSVADRTYYGYTF.

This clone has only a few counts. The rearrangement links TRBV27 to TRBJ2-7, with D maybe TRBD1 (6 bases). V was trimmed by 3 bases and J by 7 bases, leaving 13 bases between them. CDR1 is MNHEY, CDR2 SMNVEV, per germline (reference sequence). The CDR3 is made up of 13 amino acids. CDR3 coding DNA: TGTGCCAGCAGTTTTCTGGACAGAAGGGAGCAGTACTTC. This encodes CASSFLDRREQYF.

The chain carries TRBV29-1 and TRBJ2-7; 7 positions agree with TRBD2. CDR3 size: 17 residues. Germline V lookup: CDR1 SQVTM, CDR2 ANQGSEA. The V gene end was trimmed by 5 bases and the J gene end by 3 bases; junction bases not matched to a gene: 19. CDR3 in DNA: TGCAGCGTTTTGAATGTGTGGGCGGGAGAAAGGTACTACGAGCAGTACTTC. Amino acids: CSVLNVWAGERYYEQYF.

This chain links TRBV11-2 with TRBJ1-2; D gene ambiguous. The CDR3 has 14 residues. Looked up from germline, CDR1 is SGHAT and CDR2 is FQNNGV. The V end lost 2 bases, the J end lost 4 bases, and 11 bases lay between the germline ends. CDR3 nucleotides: TGTGCCAGCAGCTTAATCCGAGGAGGCTATGGCTACACCTTC. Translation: CASSLIRGGYGYTF.

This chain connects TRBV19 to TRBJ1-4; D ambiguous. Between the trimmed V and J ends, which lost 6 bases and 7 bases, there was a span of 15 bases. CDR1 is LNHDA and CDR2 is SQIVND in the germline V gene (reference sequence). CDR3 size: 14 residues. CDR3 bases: TGTGCCAGTAGCGTGGGAGAAACCGGTGAAAAACTGTTTTTT. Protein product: CASSVGETGEKLFF.

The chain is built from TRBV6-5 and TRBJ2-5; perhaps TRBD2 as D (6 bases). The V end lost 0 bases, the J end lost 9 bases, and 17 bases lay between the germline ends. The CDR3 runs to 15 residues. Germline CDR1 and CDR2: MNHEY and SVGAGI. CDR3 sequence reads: CASSYSAGPTRPQYF. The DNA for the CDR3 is TGTGCCAGCAGTTACTCCGCGGGACCGACAAGGCCCCAGTACTTC.

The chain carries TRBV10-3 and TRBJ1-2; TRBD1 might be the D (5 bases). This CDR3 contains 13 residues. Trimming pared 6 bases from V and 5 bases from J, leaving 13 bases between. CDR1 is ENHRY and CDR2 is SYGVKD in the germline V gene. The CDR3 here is CAISADRDYGYTF. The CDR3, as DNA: TGTGCCATCAGCGCCGACAGAGATTATGGCTACACCTTC.

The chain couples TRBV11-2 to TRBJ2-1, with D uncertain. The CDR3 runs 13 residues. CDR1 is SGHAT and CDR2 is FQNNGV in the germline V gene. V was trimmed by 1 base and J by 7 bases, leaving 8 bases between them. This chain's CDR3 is CASSLGLSNEQFF. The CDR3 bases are TGTGCCAGCAGCTTAGGCCTATCTAATGAGCAGTTCTTC.

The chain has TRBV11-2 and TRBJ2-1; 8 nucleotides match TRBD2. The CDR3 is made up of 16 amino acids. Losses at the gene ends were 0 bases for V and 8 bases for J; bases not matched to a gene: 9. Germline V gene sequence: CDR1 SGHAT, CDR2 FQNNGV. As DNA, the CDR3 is TGTGCCAGCAGCTTAGATCGGGCGGGAGGCAGGGATGAGCAGTTCTTC. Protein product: CASSLDRAGGRDEQFF.

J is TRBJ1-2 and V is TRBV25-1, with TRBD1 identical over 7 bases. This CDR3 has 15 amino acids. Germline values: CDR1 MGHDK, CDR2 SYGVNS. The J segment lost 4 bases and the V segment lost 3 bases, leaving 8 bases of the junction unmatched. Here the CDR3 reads CASSDQGGHSYGYTF. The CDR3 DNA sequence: TGTGCCAGCAGTGACCAGGGGGGACACAGCTATGGCTACACCTTC.

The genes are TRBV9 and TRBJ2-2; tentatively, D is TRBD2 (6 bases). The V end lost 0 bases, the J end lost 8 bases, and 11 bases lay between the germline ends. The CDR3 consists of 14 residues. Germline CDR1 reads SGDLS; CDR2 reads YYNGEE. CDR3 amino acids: CASSVALASGELFF. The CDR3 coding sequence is TGTGCCAGCAGCGTAGCACTAGCCTCTGGGGAGCTGTTTTTT.

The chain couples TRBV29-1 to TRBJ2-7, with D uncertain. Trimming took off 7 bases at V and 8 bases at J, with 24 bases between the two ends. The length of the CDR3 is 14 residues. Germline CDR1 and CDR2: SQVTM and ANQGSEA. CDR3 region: CSAATQEATSKQYF. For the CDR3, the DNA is TGCAGCGCCGCTACTCAAGAGGCTACGAGCAAGCAGTACTTC.

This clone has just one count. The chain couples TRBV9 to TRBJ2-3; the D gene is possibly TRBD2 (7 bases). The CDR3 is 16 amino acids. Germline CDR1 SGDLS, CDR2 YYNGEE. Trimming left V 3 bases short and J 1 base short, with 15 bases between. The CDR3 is CASSGGGGARTDTQYF. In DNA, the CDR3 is TGTGCCAGCAGCGGTGGGGGGGGCGCTCGCACAGATACGCAGTATTTT.

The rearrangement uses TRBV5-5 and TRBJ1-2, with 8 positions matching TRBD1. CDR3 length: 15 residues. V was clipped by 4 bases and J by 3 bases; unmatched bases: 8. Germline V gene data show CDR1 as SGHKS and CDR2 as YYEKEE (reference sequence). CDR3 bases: TGTGCCAGCAGCCAAGGACAGGGCGCCTACTATGGCTACACCTTC. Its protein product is CASSQGQGAYYGYTF.

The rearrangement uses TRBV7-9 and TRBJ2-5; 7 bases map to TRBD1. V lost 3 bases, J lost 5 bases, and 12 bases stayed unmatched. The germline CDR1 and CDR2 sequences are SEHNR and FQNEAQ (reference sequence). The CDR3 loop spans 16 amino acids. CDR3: CASSFIGTEAWETQYF. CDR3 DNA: TGTGCCAGCAGCTTCATCGGGACAGAGGCGTGGGAGACCCAGTACTTC.

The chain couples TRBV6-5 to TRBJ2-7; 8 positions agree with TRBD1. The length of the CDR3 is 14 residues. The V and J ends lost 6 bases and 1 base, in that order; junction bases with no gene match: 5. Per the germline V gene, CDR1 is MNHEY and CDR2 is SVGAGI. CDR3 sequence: CASSPGTGSYEQYF. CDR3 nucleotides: TGTGCCAGCAGCCCCGGGACAGGTTCCTACGAGCAGTACTTC.

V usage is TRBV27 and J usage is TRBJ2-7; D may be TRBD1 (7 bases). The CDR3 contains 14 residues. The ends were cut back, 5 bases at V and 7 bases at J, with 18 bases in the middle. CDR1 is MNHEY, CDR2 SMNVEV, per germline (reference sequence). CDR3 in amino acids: CASSPGGLFGEQYF. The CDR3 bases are TGTGCCAGCAGTCCAGGGGGACTTTTCGGAGAGCAGTACTTC.

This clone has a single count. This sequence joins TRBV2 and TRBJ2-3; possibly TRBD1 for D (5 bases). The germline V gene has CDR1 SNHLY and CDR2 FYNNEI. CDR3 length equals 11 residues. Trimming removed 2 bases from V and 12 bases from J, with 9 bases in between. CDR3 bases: TGTGCCAGCAGTGAAACCCAGGGTCAGTATTTT. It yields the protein CASSETQGQYF.

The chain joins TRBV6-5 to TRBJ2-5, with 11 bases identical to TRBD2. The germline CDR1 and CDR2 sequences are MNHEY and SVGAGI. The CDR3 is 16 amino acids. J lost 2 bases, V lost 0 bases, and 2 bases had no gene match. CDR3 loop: CASSYSVAGGQETQYF. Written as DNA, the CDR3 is TGTGCCAGCAGTTACTCAGTAGCGGGAGGGCAAGAGACCCAGTACTTC.

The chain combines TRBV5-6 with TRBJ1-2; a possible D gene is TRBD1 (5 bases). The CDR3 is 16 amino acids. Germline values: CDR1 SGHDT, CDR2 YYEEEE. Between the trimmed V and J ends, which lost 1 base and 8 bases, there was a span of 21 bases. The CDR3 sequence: CASSLRDYRRSQGYTF. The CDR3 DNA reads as TGTGCCAGCAGCTTGAGGGACTACAGGAGGTCCCAGGGCTACACCTTC.

The DNA for the CDR3 is TGCGCCAGCAGCTCGACAGGGAGGCAAAACGAGCAGTACTTC. Amino acid sequence: CASSSTGRQNEQYF. The chain is built from TRBV5-1 and TRBJ2-7, with a weak D call TRBD1 (7 bases). The germline V gene has CDR1 SGHRS and CDR2 YFSETQ. This CDR3 contains 14 residues. Trimming pared 3 bases from V and 5 bases from J, leaving 15 bases between. Combining the CDR3 with reference TRBV5-1 and TRBJ2-7 gives the whole variable domain KAGVTQTPRYLIKTRGQQVTLSCSPISGHRSVSWYQQTPGQGLQFLFEYFSETQRNKGNFPGRFSGRQFSNSRSEMNVSTLELGDSALYLCASSSTGRQNEQYFGPGTRLTVT.

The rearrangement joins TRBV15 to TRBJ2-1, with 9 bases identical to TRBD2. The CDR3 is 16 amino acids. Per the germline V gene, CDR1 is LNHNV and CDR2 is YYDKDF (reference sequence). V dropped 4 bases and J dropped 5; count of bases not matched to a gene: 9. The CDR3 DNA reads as TGTGCCACCAGCAAACTACTAGCGGGCCTAGACAATGAGCAGTTCTTC. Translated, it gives CATSKLLAGLDNEQFF.

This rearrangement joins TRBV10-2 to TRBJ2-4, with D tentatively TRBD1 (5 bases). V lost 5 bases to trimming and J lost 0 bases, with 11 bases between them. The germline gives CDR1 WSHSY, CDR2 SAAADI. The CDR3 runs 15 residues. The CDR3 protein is CASSRQKIAKNIQYF. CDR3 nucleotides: TGCGCCAGCAGTCGACAGAAAATAGCCAAAAACATTCAGTACTTC.

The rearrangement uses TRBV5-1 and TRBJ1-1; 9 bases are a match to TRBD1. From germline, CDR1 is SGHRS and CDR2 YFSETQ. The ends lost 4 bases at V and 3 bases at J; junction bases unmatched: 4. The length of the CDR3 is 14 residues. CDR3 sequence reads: CASSGRQGDTEAFF. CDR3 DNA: TGCGCCAGCAGCGGGCGACAGGGGGACACTGAAGCTTTCTTT. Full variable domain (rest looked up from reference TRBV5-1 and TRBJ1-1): KAGVTQTPRYLIKTRGQQVTLSCSPISGHRSVSWYQQTPGQGLQFLFEYFSETQRNKGNFPGRFSGRQFSNSRSEMNVSTLELGDSALYLCASSGRQGDTEAFFGQGTRLTVV.

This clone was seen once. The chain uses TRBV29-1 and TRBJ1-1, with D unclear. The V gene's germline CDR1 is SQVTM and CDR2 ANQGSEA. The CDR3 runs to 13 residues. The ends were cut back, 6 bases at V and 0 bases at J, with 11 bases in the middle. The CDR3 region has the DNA TGCAGCGTCTTGCTGAACATGAACACTGAAGCTTTCTTT. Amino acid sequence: CSVLLNMNTEAFF.

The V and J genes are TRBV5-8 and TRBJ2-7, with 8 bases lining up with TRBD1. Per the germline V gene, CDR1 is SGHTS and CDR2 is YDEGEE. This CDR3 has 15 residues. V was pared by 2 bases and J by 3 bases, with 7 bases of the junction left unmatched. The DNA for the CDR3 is TGTGCCAGCAGCTTCATATTGGACAGGGTCTACGAGCAGTACTTC. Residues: CASSFILDRVYEQYF.

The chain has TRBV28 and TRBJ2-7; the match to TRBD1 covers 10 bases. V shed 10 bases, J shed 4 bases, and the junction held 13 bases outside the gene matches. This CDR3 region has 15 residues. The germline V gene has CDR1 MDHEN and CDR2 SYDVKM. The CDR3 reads CATHPVGTGEYEQYF. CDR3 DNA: TGTGCCACCCACCCGGTAGGGACAGGGGAGTACGAGCAGTACTTC.